This T cell receptor (beta chain) derives from a study of CD4 T cells in relation to SARS-CoV-2 and coronaviruses (dated by TCRdb to the early 2020s). With regard to the full study: Patient-derived lymphoblastoid cell lines were used to map the HLA restriction of shared crossreactive spike epitopes. Memory CD4+ T cell crossreactivity between SARS-CoV-2 and common cold coronavirus spike proteins was assessed at the TCR clonotype level in the study. Samples from a few pre-COVID donors and the naive versus memory experiments were sequenced with the Adaptive Biotechnologies TCR-sequencing kit; other data were Illumina-based. For other donors in the study, expansion assays were sequenced with a different, Illumina-based TCR-beta assay. The full study reports these points: In roughly two thirds of donors, memory CD4+ clonotypes turned up that crossrecognized SARS-CoV-2 and at least one common cold coronavirus spike. Small numbers of patients and of tested TCRs limited the study. Compared with monoreactive clones, crossreactive clones had significantly weaker SARS-CoV-2-driven expansion, a result consistent with antigenic imprinting. Sequencing of naive versus memory cells indicated that the assay detects memory recall responses, not primary responses primed during culture. Because no donor provided both pre-pandemic and post-infection samples, tracing the source of pre-existing responses was limited. Because the crossreactivity analysis focused on spike protein, crossreactivity against other viral proteins was not assessed.

Concerning this clone: Which antigen it targets is not known. One base away there is no much larger clone; base qualities are not given.

CD4+ T cells from unexposed donors were collected before the COVID-19 pandemic (2011-2018). To separate naive from memory CD4+ T cells, cryopreserved PBMCs first underwent CD4 enrichment and then EasySep naive CD4+ T cell enrichment. The leukapheresis product used for the unexposed donors was purchased from a commercial source. PBMCs were isolated from leukapheresis product or whole blood by Ficoll-Paque PLUS gradient centrifugation. PBMCs were either cryopreserved at -140 degrees C or used fresh in the expansion assay. The QIAamp Micro DNA Kit was used to extract genomic DNA from the CD4+ T cells. V is pared back by 3 bases and J by 9 bases, with 15 bases lying between the germline termini. The germline V gene encodes CDR1 SGHTA and CDR2 FQGTGA. From the cysteine up to the phenylalanine, the CDR3 has a length of 14 residues. Kept here is only the CDR3 DNA, which spans 42 bases and is read in frame from base 1.

Deep-resolution immunoSEQ TCR-beta sequencing was performed on DNA from uncultured naive and memory CD4+ T cells. The study's processing was this. During preprocessing, nonproductive sequences were removed, as were CDR3s that did not start with C, did not end with F or W, or were shorter than 7 amino acids. Cultured and uncultured naive and memory CD4+ repertoires were searched for CDR3s previously identified as spike- and CEF-reactive. CDR3 homology was quantified as pairwise Levenshtein distance, calculated with the stringdist R package after three terminal residues were trimmed from each end. TCRdb took this table from immuneACCESS and kept in-frame rearrangements with V and J called. Such tables lack part of the clones; where checked against another copy, unresolved V genes explain under half of the gap, and the rest is unexplained. That table gives V, J and clone size, and the DNA gave D and trimming. Present in this sample are under 70,000 clones, about nine tenths of which were seen just once. The ten biggest clones cover around 1.5% of the sample.

The sequenced material came from memory CD4+ T cells from PBMCs. The cell subset or site label here, explained by the study, means: memory (non-naive) CD4+ T cells. The sequence was obtained from a human donor in good health. Recombination linked TRBV7-3 to TRBJ2-1, with an unclear D gene assignment. The nucleotide sequence is given as TGTGCCAGCAGCTTTAACCCGGGTATGGGTGAGCAGTTCTTC. Its translation reads: CASSFNPGMGEQFF.